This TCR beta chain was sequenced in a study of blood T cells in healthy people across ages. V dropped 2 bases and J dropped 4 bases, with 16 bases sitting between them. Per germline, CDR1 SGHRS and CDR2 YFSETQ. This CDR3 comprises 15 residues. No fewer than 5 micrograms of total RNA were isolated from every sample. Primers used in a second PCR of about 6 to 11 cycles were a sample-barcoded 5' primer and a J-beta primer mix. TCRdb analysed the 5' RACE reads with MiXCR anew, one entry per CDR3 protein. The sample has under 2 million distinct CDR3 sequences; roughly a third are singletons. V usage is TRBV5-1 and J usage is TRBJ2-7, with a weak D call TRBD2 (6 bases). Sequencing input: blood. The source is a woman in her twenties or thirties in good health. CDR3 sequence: CASSFSRRELYEQYF. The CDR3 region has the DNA TGCGCCAGCAGCTTTAGTCGGCGGGAATTATACGAGCAGTACTTC.